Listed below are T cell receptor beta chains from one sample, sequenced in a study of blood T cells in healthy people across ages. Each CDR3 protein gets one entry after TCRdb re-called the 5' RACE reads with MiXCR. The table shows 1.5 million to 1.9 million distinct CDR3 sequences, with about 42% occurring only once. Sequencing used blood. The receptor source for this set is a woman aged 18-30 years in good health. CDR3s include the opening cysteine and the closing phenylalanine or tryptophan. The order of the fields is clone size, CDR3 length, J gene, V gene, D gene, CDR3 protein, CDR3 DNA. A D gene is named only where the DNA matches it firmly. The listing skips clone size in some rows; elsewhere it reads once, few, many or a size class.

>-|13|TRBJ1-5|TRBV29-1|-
CSVAGAQSQPQHF
TGCAGCGTTGCAGGGGCACAAAGTCAGCCCCAGCATTTT
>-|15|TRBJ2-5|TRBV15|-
CATSRDRAAFKTQYF
TGTGCCACCAGCAGAGATAGGGCAGCCTTTAAGACCCAGTACTTC
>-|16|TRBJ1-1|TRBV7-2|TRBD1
CASSDPTGGLNTEAFF
TGTGCCAGCAGCGACCCGACAGGGGGTTTGAACACTGAAGCTTTCTTT
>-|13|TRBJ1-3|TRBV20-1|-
CSARELLGNTIYF
TGCAGTGCTAGGGAGCTGCTCGGAAACACCATATATTTT
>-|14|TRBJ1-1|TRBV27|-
CASSLLVFGTEAFF
TGTGCCAGCAGTTTATTGGTTTTTGGCACTGAAGCTTTCTTT
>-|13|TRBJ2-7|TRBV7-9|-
CASPSGGYNEQYF
TGTGCCAGTCCTTCGGGGGGCTACAATGAGCAGTACTTC
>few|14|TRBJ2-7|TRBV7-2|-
CASSLESTTYEQYF
TGTGCCAGCAGCTTAGAGAGCACGACCTACGAGCAGTACTTC
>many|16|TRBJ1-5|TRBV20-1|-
CSARVAQGLGRQPQHF
TGCAGTGCTAGAGTGGCTCAGGGTTTAGGGCGTCAGCCCCAGCATTTT
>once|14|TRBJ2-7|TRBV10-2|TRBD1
CASSEANRGYEQYF
TGCGCCAGCAGTGAGGCGAACAGGGGCTACGAGCAGTACTTC
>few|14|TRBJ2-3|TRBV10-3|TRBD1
CAISQTGVADTQYF
TGTGCCATCAGTCAGACAGGGGTAGCGGATACGCAGTATTTT